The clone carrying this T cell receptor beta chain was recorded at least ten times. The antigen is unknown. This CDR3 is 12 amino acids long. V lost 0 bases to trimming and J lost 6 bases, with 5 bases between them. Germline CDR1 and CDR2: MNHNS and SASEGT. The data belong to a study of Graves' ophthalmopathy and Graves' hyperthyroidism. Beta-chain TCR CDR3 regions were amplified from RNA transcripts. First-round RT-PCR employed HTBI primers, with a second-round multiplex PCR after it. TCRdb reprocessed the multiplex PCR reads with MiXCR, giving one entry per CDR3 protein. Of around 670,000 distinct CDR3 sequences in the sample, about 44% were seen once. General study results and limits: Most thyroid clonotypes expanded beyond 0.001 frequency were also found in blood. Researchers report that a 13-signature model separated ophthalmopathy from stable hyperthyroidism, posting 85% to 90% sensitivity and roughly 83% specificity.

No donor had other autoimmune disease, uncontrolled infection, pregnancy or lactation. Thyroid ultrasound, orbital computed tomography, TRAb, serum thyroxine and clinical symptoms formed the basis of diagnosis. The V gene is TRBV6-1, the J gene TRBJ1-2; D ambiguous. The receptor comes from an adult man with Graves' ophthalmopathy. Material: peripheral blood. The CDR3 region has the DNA TGTGCCAGCAGTGAAGCAGGAGATGGCTACACCTTC. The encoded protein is CASSEAGDGYTF.